These T cell receptor beta chains were read from a single sample in a study of blood T cell repertoires in COVID-19. Profiled with immunoSEQ multiplex PCR; TCRdb holds only in-frame clones, not every one. The table lists 110,000 or so clones, approximately 85% of them singletons. What was sequenced was peripheral blood. These receptor sequences come from a woman aged 55-69 years with COVID-19, enrolled during active disease. CDR3s include the opening cysteine and the closing phenylalanine or tryptophan. Fields, in order: D gene, J gene, clone size, V gene, CDR3 protein, CDR3 DNA. The D gene is left open where the match is weak. Not every row has a clone size; where given, it reads once, few, many or a size class.

>-|TRBJ1-2|-|TRBV9
CASSVGLQGANYGYTF
TGTGCCAGCAGCGTCGGGTTACAGGGCGCTAACTATGGCTACACCTTC
>-|TRBJ2-2|-|TRBV6-5
CATTAESAEPGELFF
TGTGCCACCACGGCGGAAAGCGCTGAGCCCGGGGAGCTGTTTTTT
>TRBD1|TRBJ2-3|-|TRBV19
CATEGQGAQDTDTQYF
TGTGCCACCGAGGGACAGGGGGCGCAGGACACAGATACGCAGTATTTT
>TRBD1|TRBJ2-5|once|TRBV12-5
CASGLSPGQEKETQYF
TGTGCTAGTGGTTTGAGTCCGGGACAGGAGAAAGAGACCCAGTACTTC
>-|TRBJ1-2|once|TRBV6-4
CASSSGSPYGYTF
TGTGCCAGCAGTTCCGGGTCCCCCTATGGCTACACCTTC
>TRBD1|TRBJ1-4|-|TRBV4-1
CASSQRPAGGVKSNEKLFF
TGCGCCAGCAGCCAACGTCCGGCAGGGGGCGTCAAATCTAATGAAAAACTGTTTTTT
>TRBD2|TRBJ2-2|-|TRBV9
CASGGTSGYTGELFF
TGTGCCAGCGGGGGGACTAGCGGCTACACCGGGGAGCTGTTTTTT
>TRBD2|TRBJ2-5|-|TRBV7-2
CASRTGLAGSQETQYF
TGTGCCAGCAGAACCGGACTAGCGGGGTCCCAAGAGACCCAGTACTTC
>-|TRBJ1-5|-|TRBV6-2/TRBV6-3
CASSPDSFLGNQPQHF
TGTGCCAGCAGTCCGGACAGCTTTCTGGGCAATCAGCCCCAGCATTTT
>TRBD1|TRBJ1-1|-|TRBV7-9
CASSKTGANTEAFF
TGTGCCAGCAGCAAAACAGGGGCGAACACTGAAGCTTTCTTT
>TRBD1|TRBJ2-1|-|TRBV6-1
CASSGYTGGANNEQFF
TGTGCCAGCAGTGGATATACAGGGGGCGCCAACAATGAGCAGTTCTTC
>-|TRBJ1-2|-|TRBV6-2/TRBV6-3
CASSNRSSYGYTF
TGTGCCAGCAGTAACAGGAGCTCCTATGGCTACACCTTC
>TRBD1|TRBJ1-2|-|TRBV7-9
CASSLGFDRVYGYTF
TGTGCCAGCAGCTTAGGCTTCGACAGGGTATATGGCTACACCTTC
>TRBD1|TRBJ1-1|-|TRBV7-9
CASAPIRGDTEAFF
TGTGCCAGCGCACCTATCAGGGGGGACACTGAAGCTTTCTTT
>-|TRBJ1-1|few|TRBV7-9
CASSSRTVNTEAFF
TGTGCCAGCAGTTCACGGACTGTAAACACTGAAGCTTTCTTT
>-|TRBJ2-1|-|TRBV9
CASSAEVSFYEQFF
TGTGCCAGCAGCGCCGAAGTTAGTTTTTATGAGCAGTTCTTC
>TRBD2|TRBJ2-3|-|TRBV19
CASSPPGGPGSTQYF
TGTGCCAGTAGTCCCCCGGGGGGACCGGGAAGTACGCAGTATTTT
>TRBD2|TRBJ2-3|-|TRBV27
CASRPHLGLAGGGGSTDTQYF
TGTGCCAGCAGACCGCACTTAGGACTAGCGGGGGGCGGGGGTTCGACAGATACGCAGTATTTT
>TRBD2|TRBJ2-1|-|TRBV7-3
CASSLSASSGGKGSYNEQFF
TGTGCCAGCAGCTTATCCGCGTCTAGCGGGGGTAAAGGCTCCTACAATGAGCAGTTCTTC
>-|TRBJ1-5|-|TRBV18
CASSPANQPQHF
TGTGCCAGCTCACCGGCCAATCAGCCCCAGCATTTT
>-|TRBJ1-3|-|TRBV30
CAWSGANSGNTIYF
TGTGCCTGGAGTGGGGCCAACTCTGGAAACACCATATATTTT
>-|TRBJ2-5|many|TRBV7-8
CASSSGTETQYF
TGTGCCAGCAGCAGCGGAACGGAGACCCAGTACTTC
>TRBD2|TRBJ2-5|-|TRBV12-5
CASGSSGGQETQYF
TGTGCTAGTGGTTCTAGCGGAGGACAAGAGACCCAGTACTTC
>-|TRBJ1-5|-|TRBV30
CAWSASGYQPQHF
TGTGCCTGGAGTGCATCCGGGTATCAGCCCCAGCATTTT
>TRBD1|TRBJ2-7|-|TRBV15
CATSRGGTGLYEQYF
TGTGCCACCAGCAGAGGGGGGACAGGGCTCTACGAGCAGTACTTC
>-|TRBJ2-3|-|TRBV7-8
CASSLVSGGHSDTQYF
TGTGCCAGCAGCTTAGTTTCGGGGGGCCATTCAGATACGCAGTATTTT
>-|TRBJ1-1|-|TRBV19
CASSMGGIGGEEAFF
TGTGCCAGTAGTATGGGTGGGATCGGGGGAGAAGAAGCTTTCTTT
>-|TRBJ1-1|-|TRBV29-1
CSARGGENTEAFF
TGCAGCGCCCGCGGAGGGGAAAACACTGAAGCTTTCTTT
>-|TRBJ1-3|-|TRBV7-9
CASSSRGQGFGNTIYF
TGTGCCAGCAGTTCACGTGGTCAGGGCTTTGGAAACACCATATATTTT
>-|TRBJ1-3|few|TRBV29-1
CSVVKPSGNTIYF
TGCAGCGTTGTAAAGCCCTCTGGAAACACCATATATTTT
>TRBD1|TRBJ1-2|-|TRBV2
CASTGQGDIYGYTF
TGTGCCAGCACCGGACAGGGGGATATCTATGGCTACACCTTC
>TRBD2|TRBJ2-2|-|TRBV6-5
CASSTPGLLTGELFF
TGTGCCAGCAGTACTCCGGGACTACTTACCGGGGAGCTGTTTTTT
>TRBD1|TRBJ1-2|few|TRBV4-1
CASSQTGAYGYTF
TGCGCCAGCAGCCAAACAGGGGCCTATGGCTACACCTTC
>-|TRBJ2-7|few|TRBV11-1
CASSPPGENEQYF
TGTGCCAGCAGCCCCCCTGGTGAGAACGAGCAGTACTTC
>TRBD1|TRBJ1-2|-|TRBV6-5
CASSFQGAYTF
TGTGCCAGCAGTTTTCAGGGGGCTTACACCTTC
>TRBD1|TRBJ1-2|-|TRBV28
CASSRRTGGGLRGYTF
TGTGCCAGCAGCCGTCGGACAGGGGGAGGCTTGCGTGGCTACACCTTC
>TRBD1|TRBJ2-5|-|TRBV5-1
CASSWDSQETQYF
TGCGCCAGCAGCTGGGACAGCCAAGAGACCCAGTACTTC
>TRBD2|TRBJ2-5|-|TRBV2
CASSDFGGGPFGETQYF
TGTGCCAGCAGTGATTTCGGCGGGGGGCCTTTTGGAGAGACCCAGTACTTC
>-|TRBJ2-3|-|TRBV2
CASSWESTDTQYF
TGTGCCAGCAGTTGGGAGAGCACAGATACGCAGTATTTT
>-|TRBJ2-7|few|TRBV4-2
CASSPVAGNSYEQYF
TGTGCCAGCAGCCCAGTGGCGGGGAACTCCTACGAGCAGTACTTC
>-|TRBJ2-7|-|TRBV5-1
CASSLIIGGEGSSYEQYF
TGCGCCAGCAGCTTGATCATAGGCGGCGAGGGATCCTCCTACGAGCAGTACTTC
>TRBD1|TRBJ1-6|-|TRBV14
CASSRGQTYSPLHF
TGTGCCAGCAGCCGGGGACAGACCTATTCACCCCTCCACTTT
>-|TRBJ1-2|-|TRBV5-1
CASSLEGAQSYGYTF
TGCGCCAGCAGCTTGGAAGGGGCGCAGAGCTATGGCTACACCTTC
>TRBD2|TRBJ2-2|-|TRBV18
CASSRASAGGSNTGELFF
TGTGCCAGCTCACGAGCCTCAGCGGGGGGGTCGAACACCGGGGAGCTGTTTTTT
>-|TRBJ1-1|-|TRBV14
CASSLNVGGTEAFF
TGTGCCAGCAGCCTAAACGTAGGGGGCACTGAAGCTTTCTTT
>TRBD2|TRBJ2-1|-|TRBV9
CASSPDIAGGPSEQFF
TGTGCCAGCAGCCCTGACATAGCGGGGGGCCCTAGTGAGCAGTTCTTC
>-|TRBJ2-5|few|TRBV6-2/TRBV6-3
CASSYSLIQGWETQYF
TGTGCCAGCAGTTATTCCCTAATCCAGGGTTGGGAGACCCAGTACTTC
>-|TRBJ1-2|-|TRBV6-6
CASNRAYGYTF
TGTGCCAGCAACAGGGCCTATGGCTACACCTTC
>-|TRBJ2-2|-|TRBV4-1
CASSTRWAGSTGELFF
TGCGCCAGCAGCACCCGATGGGCAGGATCCACCGGGGAGCTGTTTTTT